Listed here are 5 T cell receptor beta chains from one sample, sequenced in a study of HIV-infected patients and healthy controls. TCRdb redid the calling of the 5' RACE reads with MiXCR, one entry per CDR3 protein. Altogether 15,000 to 20,000 distinct CDR3 sequences are present, approximately 19% being singletons, with the ten largest covering roughly a third. The sample taken for sequencing was CD8+ T cells from blood. These receptors came from a human donor in good health.

This clonotype appeared many times. This sequence joins TRBV6-4 and TRBJ2-1; D unresolved. Germline V gene data show CDR1 as MRHNA and CDR2 as SNTAGT. V lost 6 bases and J 0 bases, leaving 12 bases between the germline ends. The CDR3 is 15 residues long. The chain's CDR3 is CASRKEGNSYNEQFF. The CDR3 coding sequence is TGTGCCAGCAGAAAAGAAGGTAACTCCTACAATGAGCAGTTCTTC.

Only a few counts were recorded for this clonotype. The chain employs TRBV27 and TRBJ1-5; D is perhaps TRBD1 (5 bases). The CDR3 totals 15 residues. V was shortened by 5 bases and J by 7 bases, with 18 bases between the two germline ends. The germline V gene encodes CDR1 MNHEY and CDR2 SMNVEV (reference sequence). As DNA, the CDR3 is TGTGCCAGCAGTAAGACAGTAGGGGCTTGGCAGCCCCAGCATTTT. Residues: CASSKTVGAWQPQHF.

This chain connects TRBV12-5 to TRBJ2-1; D may be TRBD2 (6 bases). Germline values: CDR1 LGHNT, CDR2 FRNRAP. The CDR3 spans 15 residues. The ends were cut back, 10 bases at V and 0 bases at J, with 16 bases in the middle. CDR3 DNA sequence: TGTGCTACCCAAGGGACTTCTGGCTCCTACAATGAGCAGTTCTTC. Translation: CATQGTSGSYNEQFF. Supplemented by reference TRBV12-5 and TRBJ2-1, the full variable domain reads DARVTQTPRHKVTEMGQEVTMRCQPILGHNTVFWYRQTMMQGLELLAYFRNRAPLDDSGMPKDRFSAEMPDATLATLKIQPSEPRDSAVYFCATQGTSGSYNEQFFGPGTRLTVL.

The chain joins TRBV30 to TRBJ2-5, with a possible D match to TRBD2 (6 bases). This CDR3 has 15 residues. V dropped 4 bases and J dropped 3 bases, with 18 bases sitting between them. Germline V lookup: CDR1 GTSNPN, CDR2 SVGIG (reference sequence). CDR3 loop: CAWTRRDWTEETQYF. CDR3 coding DNA: TGTGCCTGGACGCGGCGGGATTGGACGGAAGAGACCCAGTACTTC.

By frequency in the sample, this clonotype is medium-sized (0.01 to 0.1%). The CDR3 coding sequence is TGCAGCGGGAACGGACTAGCGGGGGGAGCAGATACGCAGTATTTT. Its protein is CSGNGLAGGADTQYF. The J gene is TRBJ2-3, the V gene TRBV29-1; 14 bases fit TRBD2. The CDR3 runs to 15 residues. Germline CDR1 SQVTM, CDR2 ANQGSEA. V was clipped by 7 bases and J by 4 bases; unmatched bases: 7.